These T cell receptor beta chains were read from a single sample in a study of response to subunit inactivated influenza vaccine. TCRdb passed the RT-PCR reads through MiXCR, listing each CDR3 protein once. The table lists around 710,000 distinct CDR3 sequences, approximately 13% of them singletons. Sequenced here: PBMCs from blood, sampled 14 to 15 days before vaccination. These receptors all stem from a man aged 50 or older who received an inactivated influenza vaccine. Each CDR3 is given with its conserved first and last residue. The order of the fields is clone size, J gene, D gene, V gene, CDR3 protein, CDR3 DNA. A D gene is named only where the DNA matches it firmly. Some rows mark clone size as missing; the rest say once, few, many or name a class of expanded clone.

abundance: -; j_gene: TRBJ1-1; d_gene: -; v_gene: TRBV9; CDR3aa: CASSVAAIPQAAVFGGEAFF; CDR3nt: TGTGCCAGCAGCGTGGCTGCCATACCACAGGCCGCCGTTTTTGGGGGGGAAGCTTTCTTT
abundance: -; j_gene: TRBJ2-4; d_gene: -; v_gene: TRBV15; CDR3aa: CATSTNPGVQNIQYF; CDR3nt: TGTGCCACCAGCACCAACCCGGGAGTACAAAACATTCAGTACTTC
abundance: -; j_gene: TRBJ2-7; d_gene: TRBD1; v_gene: TRBV6-2/TRBV6-3; CDR3aa: CASNYLGGYYYEQYF; CDR3nt: TGTGCCAGCAATTATCTAGGGGGCTACTACTACGAGCAGTACTTC
abundance: few; j_gene: TRBJ2-3; d_gene: TRBD2; v_gene: TRBV20-1; CDR3aa: CSLLAGGADTQYF; CDR3nt: TGCAGCCTACTAGCGGGGGGGGCAGATACGCAGTATTTT
abundance: -; j_gene: TRBJ1-1; d_gene: TRBD1; v_gene: TRBV6-2/TRBV6-3; CDR3aa: CASRTGQSVASF; CDR3nt: TGTGCCAGCAGGACGGGACAGTCTGTGGCTTCCTTT
abundance: few; j_gene: TRBJ2-2; d_gene: -; v_gene: TRBV29-1; CDR3aa: CSVGGVGQDGELFF; CDR3nt: TGCAGCGTTGGGGGGGTGGGGCAGGACGGGGAGCTGTTTTTT
abundance: -; j_gene: TRBJ2-3; d_gene: -; v_gene: TRBV5-6; CDR3aa: CASSLGQFSDTQYF; CDR3nt: TGTGCCAGCAGCTTAGGACAGTTCAGTGATACGCAGTATTTT
abundance: few; j_gene: TRBJ2-1; d_gene: -; v_gene: TRBV6-1; CDR3aa: CASSENGYNEQFF; CDR3nt: TGTGCCAGCAGTGAAAACGGCTACAATGAGCAGTTCTTC
abundance: -; j_gene: TRBJ1-1; d_gene: TRBD1; v_gene: TRBV12-3/TRBV12-4; CDR3aa: CASSLNRGRGSTEAFF; CDR3nt: TGTGCCAGCAGTTTAAACAGGGGGCGCGGGAGCACTGAAGCTTTCTTT
abundance: few; j_gene: TRBJ1-4; d_gene: TRBD1; v_gene: TRBV20-1; CDR3aa: CSARDGQGGRKLFF; CDR3nt: TGCAGTGCTAGAGACGGACAGGGAGGGAGAAAACTGTTTTTT
abundance: few; j_gene: TRBJ1-1; d_gene: -; v_gene: TRBV12-3/TRBV12-4; CDR3aa: CASSNRSGPRNTEAFF; CDR3nt: TGTGCCAGCAGTAACAGATCGGGACCGAGGAACACTGAAGCTTTCTTT